What follows are 6 T cell receptor beta chains derived from one specimen sequenced in a study of brain metastases from non-small cell lung cancer. Sequenced by immunoSEQ multiplex PCR; TCRdb stores in-frame clones only, minus some. Of 3,500 to 5,500 clones in the sample, around nine tenths were seen once. The sample comprised tissue from a brain metastasis. The source is a donor aged 40 or older with non-small cell lung cancer.

The chain is built from TRBV14 and TRBJ1-2; D not resolved. Germline assignment: CDR1 SGHDN and CDR2 FVKESK. The germline V and J ends were trimmed by 2 bases and 5 bases, with 18 bases remaining between them. This CDR3 comprises 16 residues. CDR3 DNA: TGTGCCAGCAGCCAATCGTGGTGGTCGGTTTCGTATGGCTACACCTTC. This translates into CASSQSWWSVSYGYTF.

The V call is TRBV24-1, the J call TRBJ2-3; 12 bases match TRBD2. The germline V gene encodes CDR1 KGHDR and CDR2 SFDVKD. The V segment lost 3 bases and the J segment 5 bases; nucleotides outside the gene matches: 11. There are 18 residues in the CDR3. The DNA for the CDR3 is TGTGCCACCAGTGATGCTGGCTCTAGCGGGGGGGCTGGAGATACGCAGTATTTT. Translating it yields CATSDAGSSGGAGDTQYF.

The genes are TRBV28 and TRBJ2-7; weak D call: TRBD1 (6 bases). The CDR3 is 15 residues long. Germline CDR1 is MDHEN and CDR2 is SYDVKM. V lost 5 bases and J lost 0, with 14 bases in between. The CDR3 coding sequence is TGTGCCAGCAGTCCTACAGGGACCCTCTCCTACGAGCAGTACTTC. This sequence encodes CASSPTGTLSYEQYF.

The chain has TRBV28 and TRBJ1-2; 8 bases line up with TRBD1. V lost 4 bases to trimming and J lost 3 bases; unmatched junction nucleotides: 13. Germline V gives CDR1 MDHEN, CDR2 SYDVKM. The CDR3 loop spans 17 amino acids. The CDR3 reads CASSSPGQAGGDYGYTF. CDR3 in DNA: TGTGCCAGCAGTTCTCCGGGACAGGCGGGTGGGGACTATGGCTACACCTTC.

This clone appeared a single time. The CDR3 region is CASSAREDSYEQYF. The DNA for the CDR3 is TGTGCCAGCAGTGCGCGGGAGGACTCCTACGAGCAGTACTTC. The chain has TRBV6-4 and TRBJ2-7; 8 bases are shared with TRBD2. The CDR3 has 14 residues. The J segment lost 0 bases and the V segment lost 4 bases, leaving 2 bases of the junction unmatched. Germline values: CDR1 MRHNA, CDR2 SNTAGT.

The genes are TRBV15 and TRBJ1-2; D call uncertain. The CDR3 covers 13 residues. V was cut by 5 bases and J by 3 bases, with 10 bases left in between. Per the germline V gene, CDR1 is LNHNV and CDR2 is YYDKDF (reference sequence). In DNA form, the CDR3 reads TGTGCCACCAGCGGGCAGAGTCACTATGGCTACACCTTC. This translates into CATSGQSHYGYTF.